The following is a T cell receptor beta chain sequence with its context. Trimming took 6 bases from V and 0 from J, leaving 11 bases between them. Germline V gene sequence: CDR1 MNHEY, CDR2 SVGAGI. The CDR3 spans 14 residues. This sample stems from a study of Ad26.COV2.S vaccination and SARS-CoV-2 variants. As to treatment: around 19 received Ad26.COV2.S at low or high dose, single or two shots; 5 received placebo; per-sample allocation not given. Vaccine and placebo recipients were sampled on day 63 after the first injection. TCRdb's copy holds only in-frame clones and misses some; the assay was immunoSEQ multiplex PCR. The sample records around 300,000 clones, around nine tenths being singletons.

Sequenced here: peripheral blood, sampled in a trial of Ad26.COV2.S vaccine versus placebo. This TCR came from a person between 18 and 65 years old who received the Ad26.COV2.S COVID-19 vaccine or a placebo. The chain combines TRBV6-5 with TRBJ1-1, with TRBD1 as a possible D gene (6 bases). In DNA, the CDR3 is TGTGCCAGCAGCTCACAGGGTGTGAACACTGAAGCTTTCTTT. This gives the protein CASSSQGVNTEAFF.